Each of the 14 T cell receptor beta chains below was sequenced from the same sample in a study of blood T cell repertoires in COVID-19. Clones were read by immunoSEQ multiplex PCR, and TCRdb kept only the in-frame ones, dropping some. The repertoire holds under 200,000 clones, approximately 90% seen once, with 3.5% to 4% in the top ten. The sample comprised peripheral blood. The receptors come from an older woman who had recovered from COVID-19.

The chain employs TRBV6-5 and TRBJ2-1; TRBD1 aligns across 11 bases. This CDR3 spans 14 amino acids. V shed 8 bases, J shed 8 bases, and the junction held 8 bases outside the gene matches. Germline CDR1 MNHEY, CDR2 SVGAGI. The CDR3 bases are TGTGCCAGCGGAAGGACAGGGGGCATGTATGAGCAGTTCTTC. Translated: CASGRTGGMYEQFF.

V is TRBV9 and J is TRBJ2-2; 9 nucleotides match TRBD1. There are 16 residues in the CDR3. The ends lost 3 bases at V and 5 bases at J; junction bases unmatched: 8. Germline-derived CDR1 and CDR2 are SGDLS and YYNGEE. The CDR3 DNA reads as TGTGCCAGCAGCGGGGACAGGGACGAGATGACCGGGGAGCTGTTTTTT. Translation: CASSGDRDEMTGELFF.

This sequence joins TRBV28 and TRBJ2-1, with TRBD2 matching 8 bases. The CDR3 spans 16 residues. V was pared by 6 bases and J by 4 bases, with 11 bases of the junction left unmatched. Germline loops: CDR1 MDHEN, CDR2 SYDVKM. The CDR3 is CASSLSSGGPYNEQFF. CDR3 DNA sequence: TGTGCCAGCAGCCTCTCGAGCGGGGGCCCTTACAATGAGCAGTTCTTC.

Here the CDR3 DNA reads TGTGCCAGCAGTTCTTTAGTCGAACCCGGAAACACCATATATTTT. As protein: CASSSLVEPGNTIYF. This chain uses TRBV27 with TRBJ1-3; D gene ambiguous. Germline loops: CDR1 MNHEY, CDR2 SMNVEV (reference sequence). CDR3 length equals 15 residues. Trimming took 4 bases from V and 4 from J, leaving 14 bases between them.

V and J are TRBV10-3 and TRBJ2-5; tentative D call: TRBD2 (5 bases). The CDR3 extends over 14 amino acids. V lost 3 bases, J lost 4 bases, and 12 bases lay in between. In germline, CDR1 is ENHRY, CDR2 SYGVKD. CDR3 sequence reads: CAISETRGAETQYF. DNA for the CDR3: TGTGCCATCAGTGAAACCCGGGGAGCAGAGACCCAGTACTTC.

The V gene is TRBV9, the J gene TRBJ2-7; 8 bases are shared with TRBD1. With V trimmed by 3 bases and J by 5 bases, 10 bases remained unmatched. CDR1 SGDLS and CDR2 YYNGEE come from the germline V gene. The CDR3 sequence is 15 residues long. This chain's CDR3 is CASSAGAGTGNEQYF. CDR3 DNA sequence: TGTGCCAGCAGCGCCGGGGCGGGGACAGGCAACGAGCAGTACTTC.

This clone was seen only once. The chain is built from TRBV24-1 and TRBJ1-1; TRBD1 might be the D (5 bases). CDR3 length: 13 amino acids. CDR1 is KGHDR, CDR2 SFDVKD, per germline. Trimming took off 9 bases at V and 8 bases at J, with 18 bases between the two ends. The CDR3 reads CATQFDSLGEAFF. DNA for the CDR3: TGTGCCACCCAGTTCGACAGCCTGGGGGAAGCTTTCTTT.

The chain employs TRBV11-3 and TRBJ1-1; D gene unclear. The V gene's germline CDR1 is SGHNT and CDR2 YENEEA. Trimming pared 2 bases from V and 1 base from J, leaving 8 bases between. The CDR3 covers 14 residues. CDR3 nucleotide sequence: TGTGCCAGCAGCTTAAATCGACAGAACACTGAAGCTTTCTTT. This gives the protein CASSLNRQNTEAFF.

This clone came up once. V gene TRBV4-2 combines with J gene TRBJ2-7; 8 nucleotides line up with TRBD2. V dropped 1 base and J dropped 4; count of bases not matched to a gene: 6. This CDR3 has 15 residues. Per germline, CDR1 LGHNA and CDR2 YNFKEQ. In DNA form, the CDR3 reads TGTGCCAGCAGCCAAGCCACGGGGGGGCCATACGAGCAGTACTTC. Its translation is CASSQATGGPYEQYF.

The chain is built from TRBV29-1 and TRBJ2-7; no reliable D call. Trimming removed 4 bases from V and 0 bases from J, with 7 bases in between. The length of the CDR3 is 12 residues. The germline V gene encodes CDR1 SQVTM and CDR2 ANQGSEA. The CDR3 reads CSVAPHSYEQYF. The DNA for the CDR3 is TGCAGCGTTGCCCCCCACTCCTACGAGCAGTACTTC.

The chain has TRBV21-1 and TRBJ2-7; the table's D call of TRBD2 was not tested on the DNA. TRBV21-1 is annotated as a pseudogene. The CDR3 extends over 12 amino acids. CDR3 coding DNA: TGTGCCAGCAGAGGGACTTCCTACGAGCAGTACTTC. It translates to CASRGTSYEQYF.

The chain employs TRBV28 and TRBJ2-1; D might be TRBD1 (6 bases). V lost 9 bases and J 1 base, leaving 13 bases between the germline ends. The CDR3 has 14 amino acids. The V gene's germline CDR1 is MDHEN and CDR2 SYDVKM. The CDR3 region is CASRQGTSYNEQFF. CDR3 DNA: TGTGCCAGTCGGCAGGGGACATCCTACAATGAGCAGTTCTTC.

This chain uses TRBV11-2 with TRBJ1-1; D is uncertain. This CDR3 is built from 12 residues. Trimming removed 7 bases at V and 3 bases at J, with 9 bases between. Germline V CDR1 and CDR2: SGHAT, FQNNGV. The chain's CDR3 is CASNSEHTEAFF. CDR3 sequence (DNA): TGTGCCAGCAACTCCGAGCACACTGAAGCTTTCTTT.

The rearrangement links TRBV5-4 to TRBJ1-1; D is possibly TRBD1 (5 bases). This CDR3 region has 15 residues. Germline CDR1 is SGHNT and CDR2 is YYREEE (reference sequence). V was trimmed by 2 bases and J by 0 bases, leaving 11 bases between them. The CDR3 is CASSLGNRLNTEAFF. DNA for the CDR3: TGTGCCAGCAGCTTAGGTAACAGGCTGAACACTGAAGCTTTCTTT.